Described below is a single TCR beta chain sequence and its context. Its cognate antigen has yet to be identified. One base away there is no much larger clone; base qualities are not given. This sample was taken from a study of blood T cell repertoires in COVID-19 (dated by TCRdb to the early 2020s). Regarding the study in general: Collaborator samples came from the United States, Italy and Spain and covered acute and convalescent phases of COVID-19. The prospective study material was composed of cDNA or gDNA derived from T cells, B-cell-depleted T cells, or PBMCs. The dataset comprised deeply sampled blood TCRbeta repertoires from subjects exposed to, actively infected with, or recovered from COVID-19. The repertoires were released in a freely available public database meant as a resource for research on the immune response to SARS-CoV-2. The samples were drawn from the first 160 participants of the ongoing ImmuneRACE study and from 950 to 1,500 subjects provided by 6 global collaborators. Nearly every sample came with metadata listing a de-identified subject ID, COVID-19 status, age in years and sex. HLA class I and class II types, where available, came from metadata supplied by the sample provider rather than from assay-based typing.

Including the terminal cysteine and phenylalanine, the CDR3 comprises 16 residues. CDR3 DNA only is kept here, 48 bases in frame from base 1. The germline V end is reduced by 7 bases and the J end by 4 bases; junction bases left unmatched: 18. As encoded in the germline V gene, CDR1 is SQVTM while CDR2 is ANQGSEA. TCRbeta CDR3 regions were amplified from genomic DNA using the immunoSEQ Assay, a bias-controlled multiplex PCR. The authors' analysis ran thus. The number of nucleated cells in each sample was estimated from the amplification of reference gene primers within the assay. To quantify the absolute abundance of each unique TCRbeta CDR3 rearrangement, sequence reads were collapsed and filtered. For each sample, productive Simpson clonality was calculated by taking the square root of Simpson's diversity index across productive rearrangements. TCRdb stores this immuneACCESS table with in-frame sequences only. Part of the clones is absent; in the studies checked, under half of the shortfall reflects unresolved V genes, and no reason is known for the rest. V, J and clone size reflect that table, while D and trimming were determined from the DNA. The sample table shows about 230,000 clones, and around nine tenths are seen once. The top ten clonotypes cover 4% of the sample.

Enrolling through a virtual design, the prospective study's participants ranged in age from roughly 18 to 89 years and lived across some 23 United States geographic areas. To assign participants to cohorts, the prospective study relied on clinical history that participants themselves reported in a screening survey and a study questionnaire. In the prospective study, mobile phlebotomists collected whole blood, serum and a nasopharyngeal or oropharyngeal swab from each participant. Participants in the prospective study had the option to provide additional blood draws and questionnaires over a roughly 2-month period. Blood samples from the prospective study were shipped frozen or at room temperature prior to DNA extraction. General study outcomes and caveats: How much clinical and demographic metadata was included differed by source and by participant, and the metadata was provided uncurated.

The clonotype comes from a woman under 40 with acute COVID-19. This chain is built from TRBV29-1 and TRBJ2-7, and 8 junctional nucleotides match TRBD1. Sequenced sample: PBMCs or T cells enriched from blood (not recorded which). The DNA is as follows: TGCAGCGGGTGGTGGACAGGGTTCCGGAACCTTTACGAGCAGTACTTC. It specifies CSGWWTGFRNLYEQYF.